The 3 T cell receptor beta chains below were found in one sample sequenced in a study of blood T cell repertoires in COVID-19. Method: immunoSEQ multiplex PCR; TCRdb's copy keeps in-frame clones and lacks some. The sample yields 60,000 to 85,000 clones, 80% seen once. Input material: peripheral blood. The receptors come from a human donor in a cohort sampled during active COVID-19.

V gene TRBV30 combines with J gene TRBJ1-4, with 8 bases that match TRBD1. The CDR3 length is 16 residues. V dropped 3 bases and J dropped 7; count of bases not matched to a gene: 13. Germline CDR1 GTSNPN, CDR2 SVGIG (reference sequence). The CDR3 protein is CAWSPGQVAGSEKLFF. The CDR3 DNA is TGTGCCTGGAGCCCGGGACAGGTGGCTGGGAGTGAAAAACTGTTTTTT.

V gene TRBV3-1 (or the pseudogene TRBV3-2) combines with J gene TRBJ1-6; the D is unclear. The V gene's germline CDR1 is LGHDT and CDR2 YNNKEL (reference sequence). V shed 4 bases and J shed 0 bases, with 10 bases lying between them. This CDR3 is 16 amino acids long. The CDR3 here is CASSLGLNSYNSPLHF. CDR3 coding DNA: TGTGCCAGCAGCCTCGGACTAAACTCCTATAATTCACCCCTCCACTTT.

The chain uses TRBV2 and TRBJ1-2; 7 nucleotides align to TRBD1. Germline assignment: CDR1 SNHLY and CDR2 FYNNEI. The CDR3 runs to 13 residues. The trim removed 8 bases at V and 1 base at J, leaving 4 bases unmatched. The CDR3 sequence is CASARGNNYGYTF. The DNA for the CDR3 is TGTGCCAGCGCCAGGGGGAATAACTATGGCTACACCTTC.